This TCR beta chain was retrieved from a study of T-cell reconstitution after alpha-beta-depleted transplantation in children. Whole-study findings and limits: T-cell counts and diversity were attributed mostly to newly produced T cells one year after transplant. It was surviving recipient T cells and thymic progenitors that gave some patients high TCRbeta diversity at day 60. The origin of alpha-beta T cells about two months after transplant was reportedly several hundred expanded graft clones.

TCRbeta library construction was performed incorporating unique molecular identifiers. Using its own MiXCR run on the PCR reads, TCRdb lists one record per CDR3 protein. This table has approximately 85,000 distinct CDR3 sequences, around 16% appearing once. By frequency in the sample, this clonotype is large. Antigen specificity is unknown. The CDR3 sequence is 14 residues long. V lost 0 bases, J lost 4 bases, and 9 bases lay in between. The rearrangement uses TRBV12-3 or TRBV12-4 and TRBJ1-1; tentative D call: TRBD1 (5 bases). The sequence was obtained from a male patient between 2 and 9 years old who had a stem cell transplant for acute lymphoblastic leukemia, so the T cells may come from the graft donor. The source material was PBMCs, mostly from graft donor cells, sampled 180 days after TCRalphabeta/CD19-depleted stem cell transplant. The CDR3 sequence is CASSLAGATTEAFF. In nucleotides, the CDR3 is TGTGCCAGCAGTTTAGCAGGGGCGACCACTGAAGCTTTCTTT.